The 29 T cell receptor beta chains below all came from one sample that was sequenced in a study of blood T cell repertoires in COVID-19. Clones were read by immunoSEQ multiplex PCR, and TCRdb kept only the in-frame ones, dropping some. The table lists around 270,000 clones, approximately 83% of them singletons. The sequencing sample was made of PBMCs or T cells enriched from blood (not recorded which). The receptors were sampled from a woman in her twenties or thirties who had recovered from COVID-19.

The gene calls are TRBV5-1 and TRBJ1-2; TRBD1 might be the D (6 bases). Germline V gives CDR1 SGHRS, CDR2 YFSETQ. There are 15 residues in the CDR3. V was cut by 0 bases and J by 4 bases, with 13 bases left in between. CDR3 in amino acids: CASSLGRTALYGYTF. CDR3 nucleotide sequence: TGCGCCAGCAGCTTGGGTCGGACAGCCCTCTATGGCTACACCTTC.

This chain links TRBV19 with TRBJ1-3; 7 positions agree with TRBD1. Germline values: CDR1 LNHDA, CDR2 SQIVND (reference sequence). J was trimmed by 0 bases and V by 4 bases; bases with no gene match: 3. The CDR3 is 15 amino acids. The CDR3 bases are TGTGCCAGTAGTACCCGGACAGGCTCTGGAAACACCATATATTTT. Protein sequence: CASSTRTGSGNTIYF. Combining the CDR3 with reference TRBV19 and TRBJ1-3 gives the whole variable domain DGGITQSPKYLFRKEGQNVTLSCEQNLNHDAMYWYRQDPGQGLRLIYYSQIVNDFQKGDIAEGYSVSREKKESFPLTVTSAQKNPTAFYLCASSTRTGSGNTIYFGEGSWLTVV.

This chain joins TRBV4-1 and TRBJ2-5; D is unresolved. The CDR3 runs 16 residues. Trimming took off 1 base at V and 5 bases at J, with 17 bases between the two ends. Germline values: CDR1 MGHRA, CDR2 YSYEKL. CDR3 DNA sequence: TGCGCCAGCAGCCAAGCACTGTCGGCTAGTCGGGAGACCCAGTACTTC. Protein: CASSQALSASRETQYF.

The chain joins TRBV24-1 to TRBJ2-1; the match to TRBD1 covers 12 bases. Germline V gene lookup returns CDR1 KGHDR and CDR2 SFDVKD. Trimming cost V 3 bases and J 7 bases; bases outside gene matches: 6. CDR3 length equals 16 residues. As DNA, the CDR3 is TGTGCCACCAGTGATCCGGGACAGGGGGCATGGAATGAGCAGTTCTTC. This encodes CATSDPGQGAWNEQFF.

The V call is TRBV11-2, the J call TRBJ1-1; D is unclear. Germline V gives CDR1 SGHAT, CDR2 FQNNGV. With 7 bases removed from V and 4 bases from J, the gap between germline ends came to 16 bases. This CDR3 is built from 14 residues. The CDR3 DNA reads as TGTGCCAGCACCCCCTTACGTCTGAGCACTGAAGCTTTCTTT. This encodes CASTPLRLSTEAFF.

This chain connects TRBV20-1 to TRBJ1-2, with D tentatively TRBD1 (5 bases). Germline lookup yields CDR1 DFQATT and CDR2 SNEGSKA (reference sequence). Trimming shortened V by 3 bases and J by 4 bases, and 21 bases separated the two germline ends. The length of the CDR3 is 16 residues. The CDR3 bases are TGCAGTGCTAGTAGGGCGACAGCTAAACCCCCCTATGGCTACACCTTC. Protein: CSASRATAKPPYGYTF.

The chain joins TRBV10-1 to TRBJ2-3; 11 positions match TRBD1. CDR1 is WNHNN and CDR2 is SYGVQD in the germline V gene (reference sequence). There are 15 residues in the CDR3. Losses at the gene ends were 6 bases for V and 5 bases for J; bases not matched to a gene: 7. In nucleotides, the CDR3 is TGCGCCAGCAGCGCCGGGACAGGGGGGATAGATACGCAGTATTTT. Translation: CASSAGTGGIDTQYF.

The chain recombines TRBV28 with TRBJ1-1, with 9 bases fitting TRBD1. V gave up 4 bases and J gave up 0 bases; unmatched junction bases: 3. CDR1 is MDHEN, CDR2 SYDVKM, per germline. This CDR3 has 15 residues. CDR3 DNA: TGTGCCAGCAGTTCCGGGGACAGGGTGAACACTGAAGCTTTCTTT. The encoded protein is CASSSGDRVNTEAFF.

This clone occurred a few times. V and J are TRBV5-1 and TRBJ2-7, with D possibly being TRBD2 (6 bases). The CDR3 extends over 12 amino acids. Deletions cut 4 bases from V and 4 bases from J, with 9 bases between. Germline loops: CDR1 SGHRS, CDR2 YFSETQ. DNA of the CDR3: TGCGCCAGCAGCCCAGGGAGGTACGAGCAGTACTTC. This codes for CASSPGRYEQYF.

This clone was seen a handful of times. Here the CDR3 reads CASTLPLNTEAFF. The CDR3 coding sequence is TGTGCCAGCACTCTTCCCCTGAACACTGAAGCTTTCTTT. This chain uses TRBV7-8 with TRBJ1-1; D is ambiguous. CDR3 size: 13 residues. The ends were cut back, 7 bases at V and 0 bases at J, with 9 bases in the middle. The germline V gene encodes CDR1 SGHVS and CDR2 FQNEAQ.

The chain couples TRBV4-1 to TRBJ1-3; 7 nucleotides line up with TRBD1. V shed 1 base and J 8 bases; nucleotides not matched to a gene: 8. The germline V gene has CDR1 MGHRA and CDR2 YSYEKL. CDR3 length equals 15 residues. DNA of the CDR3: TGCGCCAGCAGCCAAGTTATGACAGGGTCTCACACCATATATTTT. This gives the protein CASSQVMTGSHTIYF.

This chain uses TRBV4-1 with TRBJ2-2; D is possibly TRBD1 (8 bases). This CDR3 spans 15 amino acids. CDR1 MGHRA and CDR2 YSYEKL come from the germline V gene. The V gene lost 2 bases and the J gene lost 3 bases, with 10 bases spanning the gap. CDR3 residues: CASSQTGGDTGELFF. The CDR3 DNA reads as TGCGCCAGCAGCCAAACAGGGGGGGACACCGGGGAGCTGTTTTTT.

This CDR3 reads CASGGDAGELFF. The CDR3 DNA is TGTGCCAGCGGCGGGGACGCGGGGGAGCTGTTTTTT. V is TRBV13 and J is TRBJ2-2; the D gene is possibly TRBD2 (6 bases). The CDR3 runs to 12 residues. CDR1 is PRHDT and CDR2 is FYEKMQ in the germline V gene (reference sequence). The V end lost 8 bases, the J end lost 8 bases, and 12 bases lay between the germline ends.

The chain is built from TRBV6-1 and TRBJ1-2; 8 bases match TRBD1. J lost 6 bases, V lost 3 bases, and 3 bases had no gene match. In germline, CDR1 is MNHNS, CDR2 SASEGT. The CDR3 loop spans 13 amino acids. The CDR3 sequence is CASSDVDRDGYTF. DNA of the CDR3: TGTGCCAGCAGTGACGTGGACAGGGATGGCTACACCTTC.

This clone showed up just a few times. The chain links TRBV30 to TRBJ1-3; D is ambiguous. The V end was cut by 3 bases, the J end by 4 bases, with 10 bases between. Germline V CDR1 and CDR2: GTSNPN, SVGIG (reference sequence). This CDR3 comprises 13 residues. In DNA form, the CDR3 reads TGTGCCTGGAGCGCCACCGGGGGAAACACCATATATTTT. It yields the protein CAWSATGGNTIYF.

The rearrangement joins TRBV5-1 to TRBJ1-1; possible D gene TRBD1, 5 bases. V shed 2 bases and J shed 7 bases, with 9 bases lying between them. Germline V gene data show CDR1 as SGHRS and CDR2 as YFSETQ. This CDR3 contains 12 residues. CDR3 nucleotide sequence: TGCGCCAGCAGCTTCCGGCAGGGTGAAGCTTTCTTT. This codes for CASSFRQGEAFF.

The chain joins TRBV5-1 to TRBJ1-6; D is possibly TRBD1 (5 bases). Trimming took 10 bases from V and 6 from J, leaving 20 bases between them. This CDR3 has 15 residues. The germline V gene has CDR1 SGHRS and CDR2 YFSETQ. This CDR3 reads CARAGGGSSNSPLHF. The CDR3 region has the DNA TGCGCCCGCGCCGGGGGGGGGTCGAGTAATTCACCCCTCCACTTT.

The chain is built from TRBV29-1 and TRBJ1-2, with D tentatively TRBD1 (6 bases). The CDR3 length is 15 residues. Germline V gene lookup returns CDR1 SQVTM and CDR2 ANQGSEA. Trimming took 2 bases from V and 7 from J, leaving 20 bases between them. CDR3 sequence (DNA): TGCAGCGTTGAAATCGGGCGGACAGCTGGCATTGGCTACACCTTC. Encoded protein: CSVEIGRTAGIGYTF.

The chain carries TRBV28 and TRBJ1-4, with 7 bases matching TRBD1. The V gene's germline CDR1 is MDHEN and CDR2 SYDVKM. The junction had 1 base not matched to a gene; V was cut back by 3 bases and J by 0 bases. This CDR3 has 15 residues. Here the CDR3 reads CASSFGTATNEKLFF. Written as DNA, the CDR3 is TGTGCCAGCAGTTTTGGGACAGCAACTAATGAAAAACTGTTTTTT.

V is TRBV18 and J is TRBJ1-5; D is unclear. This CDR3 has 13 residues. V gave up 2 bases and J gave up 6 bases, with 8 bases separating them. CDR1 is KGHSH, CDR2 LQKENI, per germline. The CDR3 region has the DNA TGTGCCAGCTCACCAGATACAAGTCAGCCCCAGCATTTT. It codes for CASSPDTSQPQHF.

The chain uses TRBV6-5 and TRBJ2-7; 7 nucleotides match TRBD1. This CDR3 spans 13 amino acids. The germline V gene has CDR1 MNHEY and CDR2 SVGAGI. J lost 4 bases, V lost 2 bases, and 2 bases had no gene match. As DNA, the CDR3 is TGTGCCAGCAGTTACACAGGGGCATACGAGCAGTACTTC. It is translated as CASSYTGAYEQYF.

V gene TRBV15 combines with J gene TRBJ1-1, with no clear D. Germline V CDR1 and CDR2: LNHNV, YYDKDF (reference sequence). The V end lost 1 base, the J end lost 4 bases, and 4 bases lay between the germline ends. The CDR3 is 12 amino acids. CDR3 nucleotides: TGTGCCACCAGCAGAGCCCGCACTGAAGCTTTCTTT. Translation gives CATSRARTEAFF.

V and J are TRBV5-1 and TRBJ2-7; 13 bases line up with TRBD2. From germline, CDR1 is SGHRS and CDR2 YFSETQ. The CDR3 has 15 residues. Germline trimming cut 5 bases from V and 6 bases from J; bases unmatched to any gene: 8. Here the CDR3 reads CASRGLAGEAPEQYF. Written as DNA, the CDR3 is TGCGCCAGCAGAGGACTAGCGGGAGAGGCCCCCGAGCAGTACTTC. The full variable domain, rest sourced from reference TRBV5-1 and TRBJ2-7, is KAGVTQTPRYLIKTRGQQVTLSCSPISGHRSVSWYQQTPGQGLQFLFEYFSETQRNKGNFPGRFSGRQFSNSRSEMNVSTLELGDSALYLCASRGLAGEAPEQYFGPGTRLTVT.

This CDR3 is CASSWTQTNEKLFF. The CDR3 nucleotides read TGTGCCAGCAGTTGGACACAAACTAATGAAAAACTGTTTTTT. The rearrangement joins TRBV6-5 to TRBJ1-4, with D possibly TRBD1 on 5 matching bases. Trimming stripped 4 bases from V and 1 base from J, with 7 bases between. CDR1 is MNHEY and CDR2 is SVGAGI in the germline V gene. This CDR3 contains 14 residues.

V gene TRBV6-4 combines with J gene TRBJ2-1, with a weak D call TRBD2 (6 bases). The ends were cut back, 5 bases at V and 6 bases at J, with 14 bases in the middle. The V gene's germline CDR1 is MRHNA and CDR2 SNTAGT. CDR3 size: 14 residues. CDR3 region: CASSLGGDSNEQFF. Here the CDR3 DNA reads TGTGCCAGCAGTTTGGGCGGGGACTCCAATGAGCAGTTCTTC.

The V and J genes are TRBV5-1 and TRBJ2-1; 7 nucleotides line up with TRBD1. The CDR3 extends over 15 amino acids. J gave up 9 bases and V 4 bases, and 13 bases lay outside the gene matches. Germline CDR1 is SGHRS and CDR2 is YFSETQ. The CDR3 loop reads CASSPGTVQSSEQFF. CDR3 sequence (DNA): TGCGCCAGCAGCCCCGGGACAGTGCAGTCAAGTGAGCAGTTCTTC.

V gene TRBV5-1 combines with J gene TRBJ2-1; D might be TRBD2 (5 bases). V gave up 0 bases and J gave up 5 bases, with 12 bases separating them. CDR1 is SGHRS and CDR2 is YFSETQ in the germline V gene. The CDR3 has 15 residues. CDR3 sequence: CASSLALGLHNEQFF. CDR3 sequence (DNA): TGCGCCAGCAGCTTGGCCCTAGGACTCCACAATGAGCAGTTCTTC.

This clone was counted a single time. This chain connects TRBV19 to TRBJ2-1, with 10 bases identical to TRBD1. This CDR3 region has 22 residues. The trim removed 5 bases at V and 0 bases at J, leaving 22 bases unmatched. CDR1 and CDR2 (germline): LNHDA, SQIVND (reference sequence). The CDR3 DNA is TGTGCCAGTAGTGGGTTTTGGGATTGGGGGACAGGGGACACCATCTCCTACAATGAGCAGTTCTTC. Translating gives CASSGFWDWGTGDTISYNEQFF.

The CDR3 sequence: CATTGGTYEQYF. The CDR3 DNA is TGTGCCACCACAGGGGGTACCTACGAGCAGTACTTC. The rearrangement links TRBV28 to TRBJ2-7; 8 bases are shared with TRBD1. J lost 2 bases, V lost 10 bases, and 4 bases had no gene match. This CDR3 region has 12 residues. Germline CDR1 is MDHEN and CDR2 is SYDVKM.